This is a list of T cell receptor beta chains from one sample in a study of blood T cell repertoires in COVID-19. Method: immunoSEQ multiplex PCR; TCRdb's copy keeps in-frame clones and lacks some. This sample has 270,000 or so clones; 86% occur once, and the top ten carry approximately 3%. The sequencing input was peripheral blood. The receptors were sampled from a woman aged 25 to 39 with active or convalescent COVID-19. Both conserved end residues are part of each CDR3. A D gene is named only where the DNA matches it firmly. Not every row has a clone size; where given, it reads once, few, many or a size class.

d_call clone_size j_call v_call cdr3_nt cdr3_aa
NA NA TRBJ2-3 TRBV30 TGTGCCTGGGCCCAAAGGAAGGGCAGCGGGTTTTACACAGATACGCAGTATTTT CAWAQRKGSGFYTDTQYF
TRBD1 NA TRBJ1-1 TRBV28 TGTGCCACCCAGTTCCAGGGGGGAACTGAAGCTTTCTTT CATQFQGGTEAFF
NA once TRBJ2-7 TRBV7-2 TGTGCCAGCAGCCCCGGCTACGAGCAGTACTTC CASSPGYEQYF
NA NA TRBJ2-3 TRBV6-2/TRBV6-3 TGTGCCAGCAGTAACAGGGTGGCAGATACGCAGTATTTT CASSNRVADTQYF
NA NA TRBJ1-5 TRBV19 TGTGCCAGTAGTATTGGGACTGGGAGCAATCAGCCCCAGCATTTT CASSIGTGSNQPQHF
NA NA TRBJ1-2 TRBV10-3 TGTGCCATCAGACAGGGTTCGGATGGCTACACCTTC CAIRQGSDGYTF
NA NA TRBJ1-1 TRBV30 TGTGCCTGGAAACAGAACACTGAAGCTTTCTTT CAWKQNTEAFF
NA NA TRBJ1-1 TRBV27 TGTGCCAGCAGTCTGGCCGGGACTAACACTGAAGCTTTCTTT CASSLAGTNTEAFF
NA NA TRBJ1-2 TRBV7-8 TGTGCCAGCAGCTTATTAGCCGGAGACTATGGCTACACCTTC CASSLLAGDYGYTF
TRBD1 NA TRBJ2-7 TRBV10-3 TGTGCCCTCCGGGACAGGGACGGCGAGCAGTACTTC CALRDRDGEQYF
NA NA TRBJ1-5 TRBV6-6 TGTGCCAGCAGTTCAAATCAGCCCCAGCATTTT CASSSNQPQHF
TRBD1 NA TRBJ2-7 TRBV3-1/TRBV3-2 TGTGCCAGCAGCCGGAACACGCCGGGACAGGGGAGCGAGCAGTACTTC CASSRNTPGQGSEQYF
TRBD1 NA TRBJ2-5 TRBV19 TGTGCCAGTAGTAGTAGGACAGGGGGCCCAGAGACCCAGTACTTC CASSSRTGGPETQYF
TRBD1 NA TRBJ1-6 TRBV27 TGTGCCAGCAGTCTTGGGCCCAAGGAGGGGGCCCCCCATTCACCCCTCCACTTT CASSLGPKEGAPHSPLHF
TRBD2 NA TRBJ2-2 TRBV5-1 TGCGCCAGCAGCTTGAGAGCTAGCGGGGGGCCGAACACCGGGGAGCTGTTTTTT CASSLRASGGPNTGELFF
NA NA TRBJ2-2 TRBV7-6 TGTGCCAGCAGCCCGGGGGACAGAAAAACCGGGGAGCTGTTTTTT CASSPGDRKTGELFF
NA NA TRBJ1-1 TRBV7-2 TGTGCCAGCAGCCTAAACACTGAAGCTTTCTTT CASSLNTEAFF
TRBD1 NA TRBJ1-6 TRBV7-2 TGTGCCAGCAGCCCAGTGACAGGGGCGAATTCACCCCTCCACTTT CASSPVTGANSPLHF
TRBD1 NA TRBJ1-2 TRBV7-3 TGTGCCAGCAGCTTAATAGCAGGGGGCAACTATGGCTACACCTTC CASSLIAGGNYGYTF
NA NA TRBJ1-5 TRBV2 TGTGCCAGCAGTGAAGGGCAGGGGAGCTATCAGCCCCAGCATTTT CASSEGQGSYQPQHF
NA once TRBJ2-5 TRBV7-9 TGTGCCAGCAACCGCCCAGGTGGACTAGAGACCCAGTACTTC CASNRPGGLETQYF
TRBD2 NA TRBJ2-3 TRBV18 TGTGCCAGCTTGTCCCTCCCCGCGGGGGGCCGGAGCACAGATACGCAGTATTTT CASLSLPAGGRSTDTQYF
NA NA TRBJ2-5 TRBV24-1 TGTGCCACCAGTGATTCAGAGGTAGGAAGAGAGGCCCAGTACTTC CATSDSEVGREAQYF
NA NA TRBJ2-3 TRBV29-1 TGCAGCGTTATGCAGGGAATCGGGGATACGCAGTATTTT CSVMQGIGDTQYF
NA once TRBJ1-2 TRBV28 TGTGCCAGCGGCTTCCGCTATGGCTACACCTTC CASGFRYGYTF
NA NA TRBJ1-3 TRBV28 TGTGCCAGCAGTCGTTCCCTAGTCCCCCCAAGGGGAAACACCATATATTTT CASSRSLVPPRGNTIYF
TRBD1 NA TRBJ1-2 TRBV28 TGTGCCAGCAGAACGACAGGGCCGGGAGGCTACACCTTC CASRTTGPGGYTF
NA NA TRBJ2-5 TRBV6-6 TGTGCCAGCCTCCCGACTAGACCTAAAGAGACCCAGTACTTC CASLPTRPKETQYF
NA NA TRBJ1-5 TRBV10-3 TGTGCCATCAGTGAGTCCTCAGATAGCAATCAGCCCCAGCATTTT CAISESSDSNQPQHF
TRBD1 NA TRBJ2-1 TRBV5-5 TGTGCCAGCACCGGAAAATCCGGGACAGGAGACAATGAGCAGTTCTTC CASTGKSGTGDNEQFF
NA NA TRBJ1-6 TRBV6-4 TGTGCCAGCGGGCGGGGTGACTATAATTCACCCCTCCACTTT CASGRGDYNSPLHF
NA NA TRBJ2-5 TRBV3-1/TRBV3-2 TGTGCCAGCAGCCGACCCCCCCGGGTGGTCGAGACCCAGTACTTC CASSRPPRVVETQYF
NA NA TRBJ2-5 TRBV10-3 TGTGCCACCCGGGGGGCGGGAGCAGTAGAGACCCAGTACTTC CATRGAGAVETQYF
TRBD1 NA TRBJ2-7 TRBV24-1 TGTGCCACCAGTGATTTACGGACAGGGGCCTACGAGCAGTACTTC CATSDLRTGAYEQYF
NA few TRBJ1-2 TRBV6-5 TGTGCCAGCAGTTCTCGGTCGGGTGGCTACACCTTC CASSSRSGGYTF
NA NA TRBJ1-3 TRBV28 TGTGCCAGCAGTTTAGCCGGGGAGGGGTACACGAACACCATATATTTT CASSLAGEGYTNTIYF
NA NA TRBJ1-2 TRBV6-4 TGTGCCAGCAGCGGGGGCTATGGCTACACCTTC CASSGGYGYTF
TRBD2 NA TRBJ2-2 TRBV7-2 TGTGCCAGCATCCCGAACGGGGGGGCGACCGGGGAGCTGTTTTTT CASIPNGGATGELFF
TRBD1 once TRBJ1-2 TRBV7-2 TGTGCCAGCAGCTTAGTGCAGGGGGCAGGGGGCTACACCTTC CASSLVQGAGGYTF
NA NA TRBJ2-3 TRBV2 TGTGCCAGCAGCGGGGGGCTCCCAGATACGCAGTATTTT CASSGGLPDTQYF
NA NA TRBJ1-1 TRBV5-1 TGCGCCAGCAGCCGTCAACCCGGCAGGGAAGCTTTCTTT CASSRQPGREAFF
TRBD1 NA TRBJ1-1 TRBV7-9 TGTGCCAGCGGACAGGGCCTCTCCCTCCCCACAGAAGCTTTCTTT CASGQGLSLPTEAFF
NA NA TRBJ2-4 TRBV18 TGTGCCAGCTCACCAGGGCTTGAGGGTAGGATTCAGTACTTC CASSPGLEGRIQYF